The clone carrying this T cell receptor (beta chain) was picked up a small number of times. No antigen is known for it. These data are taken from a study of T-cell memory formation after mild COVID-19. Study conclusions and caveats: The study found contracting CD4+ clones mainly in CM and EM and contracting CD8+ clones in EMRA.

CDR1 and CDR2 from the germline V gene are SGHVS and FNYEAQ. This CDR3 is 14 amino acids long. Trimming removed 1 base at V and 1 base at J, with 7 bases between. TCRdb reprocessed the 5' RACE reads via MiXCR and lists one record per CDR3 protein. Of approximately 350,000 distinct CDR3 sequences listed, around 15% are singletons. This chain uses TRBV7-6 with TRBJ2-5; no definite D call. The sequence was collected from a man younger than 30 who had mild COVID-19 (a few samples of this study predate the infection). Cell type and time point are not known. The sequenced sample was PBMCs or a T cell subset sorted from them (not recorded which). The CDR3 loop is CASSLGHVQETQYF. The CDR3 nucleotides are TGTGCCAGCAGCTTAGGGCACGTCCAAGAGACCCAGTACTTC.